The clone carrying this TCR beta chain appeared many times. The CDR3 length is 14 residues. Looked up from germline, CDR1 is SGHTA and CDR2 is FQGTGA. V gave up 4 bases and J gave up 4 bases; unmatched junction bases: 3. These data come from a study of human T cells and chemical hapten exposure. Study-wide background: Across its approximately 25 weeks, the study gave patients weekly diphenylcyclopropenone doses to the scalp. The patient population, which was mostly female, had alopecia areata, totalis or universalis.

Time point of the sample: patch test 2, 6 weeks after DPC sensitization. The treatment is: therapeutic diphenylcyclopropenone sensitization with weekly scalp DPC. MiXCR, run by TCRdb on the RACE reads, gives a single entry per CDR3 protein. Of fewer than 90,000 distinct CDR3 sequences in the sample, approximately 7% were seen once. The TCR comes from a woman in her twenties or thirties with alopecia areata. Some clones in this sample may be carry-over from other donors' samples. Here the sequenced sample was whole blood, taken in connection with sensitization to the hapten diphenylcyclopropenone (DPC). The V gene is TRBV7-3, the J gene TRBJ2-2; 7 nucleotides align to TRBD2. This chain's CDR3 is CASSSGLPTGELFF. The CDR3, as DNA: TGTGCCAGCAGCTCGGGACTACCCACCGGGGAGCTGTTTTTT.